Listed below are T cell receptor beta chains from one sample, sequenced in a study of human T cells and chemical hapten exposure. TCRdb re-called the RACE reads through MiXCR, storing one row per CDR3 protein. The sample includes tens of thousands of distinct CDR3 sequences, around 7% of them seen just once. What was sequenced was whole blood. Source of these receptors: a human donor in good health. Some clones in this sample may be carry-over from other donors' samples. The CDR3 runs from the conserved cysteine through the conserved F or W. D genes are given only for firm matches. Not every row has a clone size; where given, it reads once, few, many or a size class.

d_gene | abundance | j_gene | v_gene | CDR3nt | CDR3aa
- | few | TRBJ2-1 | TRBV6-5 | TGTGCCAGCAGCGGGGACATGGATTTTGTGGATGAGCAGTTCTTC | CASSGDMDFVDEQFF
TRBD1 | many | TRBJ1-1 | TRBV3-1 | TGTGCCAGCAGCCAAGGGACAGGGGATGTTTCTGAAGCTTTCTTT | CASSQGTGDVSEAFF
- | many | TRBJ2-7 | TRBV16 | TGTGCCAGCAGCCAATCTAGGGGTACCTACGAGCAGTACTTC | CASSQSRGTYEQYF
TRBD2 | many | TRBJ2-3 | TRBV2 | TGTGCCACCCCGGGCGGGAGCGACACAGATACGCAGTATTTT | CATPGGSDTDTQYF
- | many | TRBJ2-3 | TRBV10-3 | TGTGCCACCTGTCCAGGGAAGACAGATACGCAGTATTTT | CATCPGKTDTQYF
TRBD1 | many | TRBJ2-5 | TRBV28 | TGTGCCAGCCGGACAGGGGTTCACCAAGAGACCCAGTACTTC | CASRTGVHQETQYF
TRBD1 | many | TRBJ1-5 | TRBV6-1 | TGTGCCAGCAGTCCCCGGGGACAGAGGGGCAATCAGCCCCAGCATTTT | CASSPRGQRGNQPQHF
- | many | TRBJ2-1 | TRBV20-1 | TGCAGTGCTAGGGACTCGAGCTCCTACAATGAGCAGTTCTTC | CSARDSSSYNEQFF
- | medium-sized | TRBJ2-3 | TRBV9 | TGTGCCAGCAGCGTTGGTACGCCGGGCACAGATACGCAGTATTTT | CASSVGTPGTDTQYF
TRBD1 | - | TRBJ1-1 | TRBV18 | TGTGCCAGCTCACCTTCCGGGACAGGGGGTGTAACTGAAGCTTTCTTT | CASSPSGTGGVTEAFF
- | many | TRBJ1-5 | TRBV6-2/TRBV6-3 | TGTGCCAGCAGCCTGGGACAACCCTATAGCAATCAGCCCCAGCATTTT | CASSLGQPYSNQPQHF
TRBD2 | many | TRBJ2-6 | TRBV7-2 | TGTGCCAGCAGCCCCAGGACTAGCTGGGTCTCTGGGGCCAACGTCCTGACTTTC | CASSPRTSWVSGANVLTF
TRBD1 | - | TRBJ1-2 | TRBV27 | TGTGCCAGCAGGAGACAGGGGGTTCAGGCCGGATATGGCTACACCTTC | CASRRQGVQAGYGYTF
TRBD1 | - | TRBJ2-3 | TRBV27 | TGTGCCAGCAGTTTAAGGACAGGGAGGACAGATACGCAGTATTTT | CASSLRTGRTDTQYF